These 26 T cell receptor beta chains originate from one sample sequenced in a study of Ad26.COV2.S vaccination and SARS-CoV-2 variants. As for treatment: around 19 received Ad26.COV2.S at low or high dose, single or two shots; about 5 received placebo; per-sample allocation not given. Following the first vaccine or placebo injection, samples were taken on day 63. Sequencing used immunoSEQ multiplex PCR; TCRdb keeps in-frame clones, though not all of them. The table includes roughly 400,000 clones, around 90% detected once. Sequenced material: peripheral blood, taken in a trial of Ad26.COV2.S vaccine versus placebo. These receptors were obtained from a person aged 18-60 years who received the Ad26.COV2.S COVID-19 vaccine or a placebo.

This chain links TRBV6-5 with TRBJ2-7, with D perhaps TRBD1 (5 bases). The CDR3 is 13 residues long. In germline, CDR1 is MNHEY, CDR2 SVGAGI. Deletions cut 11 bases from V and 3 bases from J, with 17 bases between. This chain's CDR3 is CALGRTLNYEQYF. CDR3 bases: TGTGCCCTCGGTCGGACACTTAACTACGAGCAGTACTTC.

The chain links TRBV28 to TRBJ2-1, with a tentative D call TRBD2 (7 bases). The CDR3 sequence is 20 residues long. V gave up 2 bases and J gave up 3 bases, with 26 bases separating them. Germline V lookup: CDR1 MDHEN, CDR2 SYDVKM. CDR3 sequence (DNA): TGTGCCAGCAGTTTAATGGGGGGGGGCGACGACCGTGGGCACTACAATGAGCAGTTCTTC. Protein sequence: CASSLMGGGDDRGHYNEQFF.

This chain connects TRBV28 to TRBJ1-3, with TRBD1 as a possible D gene (6 bases). The CDR3 sequence is 16 residues long. The V gene's germline CDR1 is MDHEN and CDR2 SYDVKM. The ends were cut back, 6 bases at V and 1 base at J, with 16 bases in the middle. This CDR3 reads CASRIFRGGSGNTIYF. CDR3 DNA: TGTGCCAGCAGGATATTCAGGGGAGGATCTGGAAACACCATATATTTT.

The V gene is TRBV4-1, the J gene TRBJ2-7, with 15 bases fitting TRBD2. The CDR3 is made up of 16 amino acids. The germline V gene encodes CDR1 MGHRA and CDR2 YSYEKL. Trimming removed 3 bases from V and 4 bases from J; junction bases left unmatched: 4. The CDR3 DNA reads as TGCGCCAGCAGCCAGCCCGGGACTAGCGGGAGGTACGAGCAGTACTTC. This encodes CASSQPGTSGRYEQYF.

The chain uses TRBV6-2 or TRBV6-3 and TRBJ2-7; 9 bases align to TRBD1. The CDR3 loop spans 15 amino acids. Germline loops: CDR1 MNHEY, CDR2 SVGEGT. The V and J ends lost 4 bases and 6 bases, in that order; junction bases with no gene match: 10. In nucleotides, the CDR3 is TGTGCCAGCAGTTTCACTCCGGACAGGGGTGGCGAGCAGTACTTC. This codes for CASSFTPDRGGEQYF.

A few counts support this clone. V is TRBV11-3 and J is TRBJ1-6; TRBD1 is a possible D gene (5 bases). CDR1 and CDR2 from the germline V gene are SGHNT and YENEEA. Between the trimmed V and J ends, which lost 1 base and 5 bases, there was a span of 9 bases. CDR3 length: 15 amino acids. CDR3 in amino acids: CASSLGARDNSPLHF. The CDR3 nucleotides read TGTGCCAGCAGCTTAGGGGCCAGGGATAATTCACCCCTCCACTTT.

The chain carries TRBV7-9 and TRBJ1-4; D gene unclear. The V gene's germline CDR1 is SEHNR and CDR2 FQNEAQ (reference sequence). The V and J ends lost 2 bases and 4 bases respectively, with 2 bases between them. CDR3 length equals 12 residues. CDR3 region: CASSLNNEKLFF. The CDR3 nucleotides read TGTGCCAGCAGCTTAAATAATGAAAAACTGTTTTTT.

This rearrangement joins TRBV29-1 to TRBJ2-7, with D uncertain. Looked up from germline, CDR1 is SQVTM and CDR2 is ANQGSEA. The CDR3 runs to 12 residues. Between the trimmed V and J ends, which lost 4 bases and 4 bases, there was a span of 11 bases. The CDR3 is CSVGSAEYEQYF. CDR3 nucleotides: TGCAGCGTTGGGAGCGCTGAGTACGAGCAGTACTTC.

This clone is a singleton in its sample. The chain is built from TRBV11-3 and TRBJ2-1; 11 nucleotides agree with TRBD2. Germline V gene sequence: CDR1 SGHNT, CDR2 YENEEA. This CDR3 region has 16 residues. J lost 8 bases, V lost 2 bases, and 8 bases had no gene match. The CDR3 spells CASSLRTLAGVDEQFF. The CDR3 region has the DNA TGTGCCAGCAGCTTAAGGACACTAGCGGGAGTCGATGAGCAGTTCTTC.

The chain employs TRBV7-8 and TRBJ2-5, with TRBD2 matching 11 bases. J gave up 2 bases and V 6 bases, and 8 bases lay outside the gene matches. This CDR3 spans 16 amino acids. Germline loops: CDR1 SGHVS, CDR2 FQNEAQ. For the CDR3, the DNA is TGTGCCAGCAGACAACTAGCGGGAGAGGTTCAAGAGACCCAGTACTTC. Translation gives CASRQLAGEVQETQYF.

The V call is TRBV12-3 or TRBV12-4, the J call TRBJ1-2; D not resolved. Trimming took 3 bases from V and 2 from J, leaving 7 bases between them. The length of the CDR3 is 13 residues. The CDR3 here is CASSLQQNYGYTF. The CDR3 nucleotides are TGTGCCAGCAGTTTGCAACAGAACTATGGCTACACCTTC.

The chain links TRBV18 to TRBJ2-3, with 10 bases fitting TRBD2. This CDR3 contains 15 residues. CDR1 is KGHSH and CDR2 is LQKENI in the germline V gene. After removal of 8 bases from V and 5 bases from J, the junction contained 10 bases not matched to a gene. CDR3 bases: TGTGCCAGCCCTTTACAGCGGGAGGGACAAGATACGCAGTATTTT. This encodes CASPLQREGQDTQYF.

The chain couples TRBV13 to TRBJ1-4; no clear D. CDR1 PRHDT and CDR2 FYEKMQ come from the germline V gene (reference sequence). The V end lost 0 bases, the J end lost 7 bases, and 3 bases lay between the germline ends. The CDR3 is 12 amino acids. The CDR3 protein is CASSLGPEKLFF. Written as DNA, the CDR3 is TGTGCCAGCAGCTTAGGGCCTGAAAAACTGTTTTTT.

The chain links TRBV6-2 or TRBV6-3 to TRBJ2-5, with a possible D match to TRBD2 (6 bases). The CDR3 totals 16 residues. Germline CDR1 reads MNHEY; CDR2 reads SVGEGT. Trimming stripped 3 bases from V and 1 base from J, with 15 bases between. In DNA form, the CDR3 reads TGTGCCAGCAGTTATGATGCGGGATGGCTCCAAGAGACCCAGTACTTC. Translated, it gives CASSYDAGWLQETQYF.

This rearrangement joins TRBV6-2 or TRBV6-3 to TRBJ2-7; D gene ambiguous. Trimming took off 4 bases at V and 0 bases at J, with 7 bases between the two ends. The length of the CDR3 is 13 residues. The germline V gene has CDR1 MNHEY and CDR2 SVGEGT. CDR3 sequence: CASSSEFSYEQYF. DNA for the CDR3: TGTGCCAGCAGTTCGGAATTCTCCTACGAGCAGTACTTC.

The CDR3 protein is CASSEEVHTEAFF. The CDR3 nucleotides are TGTGCCAGCAGTGAGGAAGTCCACACTGAAGCTTTCTTT. This sequence joins TRBV2 and TRBJ1-1; D is unresolved. Germline CDR1 SNHLY, CDR2 FYNNEI. Trimming left V 3 bases short and J 3 bases short, with 8 bases between. The length of the CDR3 is 13 residues.

This clone has only one observation. The chain recombines TRBV5-1 with TRBJ2-7; 15 bases match TRBD2. The CDR3 runs 18 residues. V was pared by 4 bases and J by 1 base, with 9 bases of the junction left unmatched. From germline, CDR1 is SGHRS and CDR2 YFSETQ. CDR3 in DNA: TGCGCCAGCAGCCCCAGGACTAGCGGGAGGGGTTCGTCCTACGAGCAGTACTTC. Protein: CASSPRTSGRGSSYEQYF.

V usage is TRBV4-2 and J usage is TRBJ1-6, with a weak D call TRBD1 (5 bases). There are 14 residues in the CDR3. The V gene lost 1 base and the J gene lost 10 bases, with 11 bases spanning the gap. Germline V lookup: CDR1 LGHNA, CDR2 YNFKEQ. The chain's CDR3 is CASSQGQGNSPLHF. CDR3 DNA: TGTGCCAGCAGCCAAGGTCAGGGTAACTCACCCCTCCACTTT.

The chain employs TRBV11-2 and TRBJ1-1; D possibly corresponds to TRBD1 (6 bases). CDR1 and CDR2 from the germline V gene are SGHAT and FQNNGV. The CDR3 has 17 amino acids. Deletions cut 3 bases from V and 0 bases from J, with 17 bases between. The CDR3 sequence is CASSFGQRSTMNTEAFF. DNA for the CDR3: TGTGCCAGCAGCTTCGGACAGCGGAGCACCATGAACACTGAAGCTTTCTTT.

The J gene is TRBJ1-1, the V gene TRBV28, with 8 bases that match TRBD1. CDR1 and CDR2 from the germline V gene are MDHEN and SYDVKM. The length of the CDR3 is 14 residues. J gave up 4 bases and V 3 bases, and 4 bases lay outside the gene matches. The chain's CDR3 is CASSLTGEGTEAFF. For the CDR3, the DNA is TGTGCCAGCAGTTTGACAGGGGAGGGCACTGAAGCTTTCTTT.

The chain links TRBV24-1 to TRBJ2-3; D is undetermined. Germline lookup yields CDR1 KGHDR and CDR2 SFDVKD. The germline V and J ends were trimmed by 1 base and 5 bases, with 3 bases remaining between them. CDR3 length: 12 amino acids. CDR3 bases: TGTGCCACCAGTGATTTCGGAGATACGCAGTATTTT. Its protein product is CATSDFGDTQYF.

The rearrangement links TRBV28 to TRBJ1-1; 8 bases map to TRBD1. Germline V lookup: CDR1 MDHEN, CDR2 SYDVKM. The CDR3 runs to 18 residues. J gave up 3 bases and V 3 bases, and 15 bases lay outside the gene matches. The CDR3 sequence is CASSLGRQGSSLYTEAFF. The DNA of the CDR3 is TGTGCCAGCAGTTTGGGTCGACAGGGGTCATCGCTTTACACTGAAGCTTTCTTT.

The J gene is TRBJ1-5, the V gene TRBV28; 11 nucleotides align to TRBD1. CDR1 and CDR2 from the germline V gene are MDHEN and SYDVKM. This CDR3 is 14 amino acids long. V lost 5 bases to trimming and J lost 10 bases; unmatched junction nucleotides: 7. The DNA for the CDR3 is TGTGCCAGCAGTCCTCGGACAGGGGGCCCCCCCCAGCATTTT. As protein: CASSPRTGGPPQHF.

J is TRBJ1-4 and V is TRBV28; no reliable D call. Per germline, CDR1 MDHEN and CDR2 SYDVKM. Trimming took 2 bases from V and 5 from J, leaving 3 bases between them. This CDR3 is built from 12 residues. The CDR3 nucleotides read TGTGCCAGCAGTTTAGACAATGAAAAACTGTTTTTT. Its protein is CASSLDNEKLFF.

The rearrangement uses TRBV29-1 and TRBJ2-5, with TRBD1 as a possible D gene (6 bases). The V gene lost 6 bases and the J gene lost 7 bases, with 21 bases spanning the gap. This CDR3 is 14 amino acids long. Germline assignment: CDR1 SQVTM and CDR2 ANQGSEA. The CDR3: CSVAPGQSRGTQYF. DNA of the CDR3: TGCAGCGTCGCTCCAGGACAGAGTAGGGGGACCCAGTACTTC.

This chain links TRBV3-1 (or the pseudogene TRBV3-2) with TRBJ2-3; 7 bases map to TRBD2. This CDR3 contains 15 residues. V gave up 3 bases and J gave up 1 base; unmatched junction bases: 4. Germline V gene sequence: CDR1 LGHDT, CDR2 YNNKEL (reference sequence). This chain's CDR3 is CASSHISGGTDTQYF. The CDR3 DNA follows: TGTGCCAGCAGCCACATCAGCGGGGGCACAGATACGCAGTATTTT.